These T cell receptor beta chains were read from a single sample in a study of cytomegalovirus exposure and HLA in healthy donors. Clones were read by immunoSEQ multiplex PCR, and TCRdb kept only the in-frame ones, dropping some. Counted here are about 130,000 clones, about 73% occurring once; the ten biggest clones make up 5.8%. Sequenced: PBMCs. The receptors come from a woman aged 50 to 60 in good health and CMV-seropositive. CDR3s include the opening cysteine and the closing phenylalanine or tryptophan. A D gene is named only where the DNA matches it firmly. Not every row has a clone size; where given, it reads once, few, many or a size class.

cdr3_aa | cdr3_nt | d_call | clone_size | j_call | v_call
CASSWTGSNTGELFF | TGCGCCAGCAGCTGGACAGGGTCGAACACCGGGGAGCTGTTTTTT | TRBD1 | NA | TRBJ2-2 | TRBV5-1
CASRGTGEETQYF | TGTGCCAGCAGGGGGACAGGGGAAGAGACCCAGTACTTC | TRBD1 | NA | TRBJ2-5 | TRBV6-5
CASSEARGSHSNQPQHF | TGTGCCAGCAGTGAAGCGCGCGGCAGCCATAGCAATCAGCCCCAGCATTTT | NA | NA | TRBJ1-5 | TRBV2
CASSRALTGGAGNTEAFF | TGTGCCAGCAGCCGAGCTTTAACAGGGGGCGCTGGGAACACTGAAGCTTTCTTT | TRBD1 | NA | TRBJ1-1 | TRBV7-9
CASSLGACEQYF | TGCGCCAGCAGCTTGGGGGCCTGCGAGCAGTACTTC | NA | NA | TRBJ2-7 | TRBV5-1
CASSYSGYLYEQYF | TGTGCCAGCAGTTATTCCGGGTACCTCTACGAGCAGTACTTC | NA | NA | TRBJ2-7 | TRBV6-5
CARSSPSGGSHNEQFF | TGTGCCCGCAGCTCCCCTAGCGGGGGGTCCCACAATGAGCAGTTCTTC | TRBD2 | NA | TRBJ2-1 | TRBV4-2
CASSPRSGPGYEQYF | TGTGCCAGCAGCCCCAGGTCCGGTCCCGGCTACGAGCAGTACTTC | NA | NA | TRBJ2-7 | TRBV7-2
CARTSRTGHLYNEQFF | TGTGCCCGGACATCGCGGACAGGTCATCTCTACAATGAGCAGTTCTTC | TRBD1 | NA | TRBJ2-1 | TRBV30
CASSPGQGGSTNEKLFF | TGCGCCAGCAGCCCAGGACAGGGAGGGAGCACTAATGAAAAACTGTTTTTT | TRBD1 | NA | TRBJ1-4 | TRBV5-1
CASTRISANEKLFF | TGTGCCAGTACCCGAATATCCGCGAATGAAAAACTGTTTTTT | NA | NA | TRBJ1-4 | TRBV19
CAISEAQGSGNSPLHF | TGTGCCATCAGTGAGGCACAGGGAAGCGGCAATTCACCCCTCCACTTT | NA | few | TRBJ1-6 | TRBV10-3
CSVVGAAETQYF | TGCAGCGTTGTTGGGGCGGCAGAGACCCAGTACTTC | NA | NA | TRBJ2-5 | TRBV29-1
CASRQGSRTDTQYF | TGCGCCAGCAGACAGGGGAGTCGCACAGATACGCAGTATTTT | TRBD1 | NA | TRBJ2-3 | TRBV5-1
CASSYATGGEAFF | TGTGCCAGCAGTTACGCCACAGGGGGGGAAGCTTTCTTT | TRBD1 | NA | TRBJ1-1 | TRBV6-5
CASSLFLTVGSPLHF | TGTGCCAGCAGCTTATTCCTCACAGTAGGTTCACCCCTCCACTTT | NA | NA | TRBJ1-6 | TRBV7-9
CASSGGGGEAFF | TGTGCCAGTTCCGGGGGAGGGGGTGAAGCTTTCTTT | NA | NA | TRBJ1-1 | TRBV19
CASSNTGREEQYF | TGTGCCAGTAGTAATACAGGGCGGGAGGAGCAGTACTTC | TRBD2 | NA | TRBJ2-5 | TRBV19
CASSRRWGQGAFQSYEQYF | TGTGCCAGCAGCCGCAGGTGGGGACAGGGCGCATTCCAGAGCTACGAGCAGTACTTC | TRBD1 | few | TRBJ2-7 | TRBV7-9
CASSVGLLSQETQYF | TGTGCCAGCAGCGTAGGGTTGCTATCCCAAGAGACCCAGTACTTC | NA | NA | TRBJ2-5 | TRBV9
CASRPGGDSDTQYF | TGCGCCAGCCGGCCTGGGGGGGATTCAGATACGCAGTATTTT | TRBD2 | NA | TRBJ2-3 | TRBV10-1
CASSYSVQGLFF | TGTGCCAGCAGTTACTCGGTCCAGGGACTGTTTTTT | NA | NA | TRBJ1-4 | TRBV6-6
CASSPLLASSGEQFF | TGCGCCAGCAGCCCCCTCCTTGCCAGTAGCGGGGAGCAGTTCTTC | TRBD2 | NA | TRBJ2-1 | TRBV5-1
CASSRPSVGSSYEQYF | TGTGCCAGCAGCCGCCCCTCCGTGGGGAGCTCCTACGAGCAGTACTTC | NA | NA | TRBJ2-7 | TRBV5-6
CASSLVAGGSSDYGYTF | TGTGCCAGCAGCTTAGTGGCAGGGGGCAGTTCGGACTATGGCTACACCTTC | TRBD1 | once | TRBJ1-2 | TRBV7-8
CASSWQNSNQPQHF | TGTGCCAGCTCTTGGCAAAATAGCAATCAGCCCCAGCATTTT | NA | few | TRBJ1-5 | TRBV19
CASSQDRVRNSPLHF | TGTGCCAGCTCACAGGACAGGGTCCGAAATTCACCCCTCCACTTT | TRBD1 | NA | TRBJ1-6 | TRBV18
CASSPGTGGTSRSGANVLTF | TGCGCCAGCAGCCCGGGGACAGGGGGAACCAGCCGCTCTGGGGCCAACGTCCTGACTTTC | TRBD1 | NA | TRBJ2-6 | TRBV5-1